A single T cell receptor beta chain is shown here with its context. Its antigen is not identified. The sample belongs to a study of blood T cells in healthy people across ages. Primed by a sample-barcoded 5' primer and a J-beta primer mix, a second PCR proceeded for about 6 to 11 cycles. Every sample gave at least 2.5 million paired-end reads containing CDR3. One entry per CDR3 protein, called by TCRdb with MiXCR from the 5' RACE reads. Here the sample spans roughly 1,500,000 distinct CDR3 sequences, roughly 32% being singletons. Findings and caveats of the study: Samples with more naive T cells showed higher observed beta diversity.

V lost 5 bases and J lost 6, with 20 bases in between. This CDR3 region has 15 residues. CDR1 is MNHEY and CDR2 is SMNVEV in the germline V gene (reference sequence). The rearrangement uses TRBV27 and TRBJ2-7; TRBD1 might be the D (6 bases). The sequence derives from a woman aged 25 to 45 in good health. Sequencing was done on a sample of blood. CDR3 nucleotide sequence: TGTGCCAGCAGTAAACAGGGATACGGCTGGGCCGAGCAGTACTTC. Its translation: CASSKQGYGWAEQYF.